What follows are 20 T cell receptor beta chains derived from one specimen sequenced in a study of T cell responses to AZD1222 COVID-19 vaccine. The table came from immunoSEQ multiplex PCR; TCRdb's copy has only in-frame clones and leaves some out. Of 120,000 to 150,000 clones listed, about 92% are singletons. Sample: peripheral blood, taken on day 0 of AZD1222 vaccination. The receptor set was obtained from an adult in good health.

The V call is TRBV5-1, the J call TRBJ1-1; D is ambiguous. Trimming removed 0 bases at V and 3 bases at J, with 6 bases between. The germline gives CDR1 SGHRS, CDR2 YFSETQ. This CDR3 has 13 amino acids. The CDR3 spells CASSLDGYTEAFF. CDR3 DNA sequence: TGCGCCAGCAGCTTGGACGGATACACTGAAGCTTTCTTT.

V gene TRBV15 combines with J gene TRBJ2-7, with 11 bases identical to TRBD1. The CDR3 runs to 16 residues. V dropped 2 bases and J dropped 5; count of bases not matched to a gene: 8. Germline V gives CDR1 LNHNV, CDR2 YYDKDF (reference sequence). Here the CDR3 DNA reads TGTGCCACCAGCAGACCCGGGACAGGGGGTTCCCACGAGCAGTACTTC. Encoded protein: CATSRPGTGGSHEQYF.

Here the CDR3 reads CSVAGLAGGNEQFF. As DNA, the CDR3 is TGCAGCGTGGCTGGACTAGCGGGAGGGAATGAGCAGTTCTTC. V usage is TRBV29-1 and J usage is TRBJ2-1; 15 positions agree with TRBD2. The germline CDR1 and CDR2 sequences are SQVTM and ANQGSEA. V lost 6 bases to trimming and J lost 7 bases; unmatched junction nucleotides: 4. The CDR3 length is 14 residues.

J is TRBJ2-7 and V is TRBV7-3; 11 nucleotides align to TRBD2. CDR3 size: 16 residues. CDR1 SGHTA and CDR2 FQGTGA come from the germline V gene. The trim removed 2 bases at V and 3 bases at J, leaving 6 bases unmatched. The CDR3, as DNA: TGTGCCAGCAGCTTATCTCCTAGCGGGAGGCTCTACGAGCAGTACTTC. Its translation is CASSLSPSGRLYEQYF.

The chain employs TRBV2 and TRBJ2-1; 7 bases map to TRBD1. The trim removed 5 bases at V and 2 bases at J, leaving 6 bases unmatched. From germline, CDR1 is SNHLY and CDR2 FYNNEI. This CDR3 is 15 amino acids long. CDR3: CASSNRQGAYNEQFF. CDR3 bases: TGTGCCAGCAGTAACCGACAGGGTGCCTACAATGAGCAGTTCTTC.

The gene calls are TRBV2 and TRBJ1-6; no firm D call. V was pared by 4 bases and J by 0 bases, with 7 bases between. Germline V CDR1 and CDR2: SNHLY, FYNNEI. This CDR3 spans 15 amino acids. The DNA of the CDR3 is TGTGCCAGCAGTGGCTTTAGCTCCTATAATTCACCCCTCCACTTT. Amino acids: CASSGFSSYNSPLHF.

The CDR3, as DNA: TGTGCCAGCAGCGTCGGCATGGGGGGAGGAACTGAAGCTTTCTTT. Encoded protein: CASSVGMGGGTEAFF. The chain joins TRBV5-5 to TRBJ1-1; D possibly corresponds to TRBD1 (5 bases). In germline, CDR1 is SGHKS, CDR2 YYEKEE (reference sequence). CDR3 length equals 15 residues. Trimming took 4 bases from V and 5 from J, leaving 18 bases between them.

V is TRBV5-1 and J is TRBJ2-2; possibly TRBD1 for D (5 bases). Germline V gene sequence: CDR1 SGHRS, CDR2 YFSETQ. The CDR3 loop spans 14 amino acids. V shed 0 bases and J shed 4 bases, with 7 bases lying between them. The CDR3 nucleotides read TGCGCCAGCAGCTTGGGACAGCTCACCGGGGAGCTGTTTTTT. Its protein is CASSLGQLTGELFF.

V gene TRBV18 combines with J gene TRBJ1-1; D is perhaps TRBD1 (5 bases). V was pared by 4 bases and J by 1 base, with 10 bases between. Germline CDR1 is KGHSH and CDR2 is LQKENI. The CDR3 length is 14 residues. CDR3 protein: CASSQGLSNTEAFF. CDR3 nucleotide sequence: TGTGCCAGCTCACAGGGACTTTCGAACACTGAAGCTTTCTTT. The full variable domain, its missing parts supplied by reference TRBV18 and TRBJ1-1, is NAGVMQNPRHLVRRRGQEARLRCSPMKGHSHVYWYRQLPEEGLKFMVYLQKENIIDESGMPKERFSAEFPKEGPSILRIQQVVRGDSAAYFCASSQGLSNTEAFFGQGTRLTVV.

The chain uses TRBV3-1 (or the pseudogene TRBV3-2) and TRBJ1-1; TRBD1 might be the D (5 bases). The germline V and J ends were trimmed by 3 bases and 3 bases, with 5 bases remaining between them. Germline V gene data show CDR1 as LGHDT and CDR2 as YNNKEL (reference sequence). The CDR3 is made up of 12 amino acids. The CDR3 DNA reads TGTGCCAGCAGCCAGGGGGACACTGAAGCTTTCTTT. Translating it yields CASSQGDTEAFF.

This chain links TRBV2 with TRBJ2-1; D possibly corresponds to TRBD1 (6 bases). This CDR3 comprises 13 residues. Germline loops: CDR1 SNHLY, CDR2 FYNNEI. Trimming shortened V by 6 bases and J by 6 bases, and 12 bases separated the two germline ends. CDR3 protein: CASRAGVSNEQFF. CDR3 coding DNA: TGTGCCAGCAGGGCAGGGGTCTCCAATGAGCAGTTCTTC.

This clone was observed a single time. This chain links TRBV7-9 with TRBJ1-6; D gene uncertain. CDR1 is SEHNR, CDR2 FQNEAQ, per germline (reference sequence). The CDR3 totals 12 residues. The V end was cut by 6 bases, the J end by 10 bases, with 10 bases between. CDR3 bases: TGTGCCAGCAGTAGAGGTGGCTCACCCCTCCACTTT. This translates into CASSRGGSPLHF.

CDR3 nucleotides: TGTGCCAGTAGTATGTTGAACAGGGCTTTGAGTTTTAACTATGGCTACACCTTC. It codes for CASSMLNRALSFNYGYTF. This chain links TRBV19 with TRBJ1-2, with D possibly being TRBD1 (6 bases). The germline V and J ends were trimmed by 3 bases and 1 base, with 21 bases remaining between them. Per germline, CDR1 LNHDA and CDR2 SQIVND (reference sequence). This CDR3 comprises 18 residues.

This clone was picked up one time. The chain uses TRBV3-1 (or the pseudogene TRBV3-2) and TRBJ1-1; D is unclear. CDR1 is LGHDT, CDR2 YNNKEL, per germline (reference sequence). V dropped 3 bases and J dropped 6 bases, with 8 bases sitting between them. The CDR3 is 12 residues long. CDR3 sequence: CASSQSDSEAFF. Written as DNA, the CDR3 is TGTGCCAGCAGCCAGTCGGACTCTGAAGCTTTCTTT.

This chain links TRBV7-3 with TRBJ2-7, with 8 bases lining up with TRBD1. V lost 5 bases and J lost 6; bases outside the gene matches: 6. This CDR3 comprises 13 residues. CDR1 is SGHTA, CDR2 FQGTGA, per germline. The CDR3 here is CASSPYQGAEQYF. The CDR3 nucleotides read TGTGCCAGCAGCCCTTACCAGGGGGCCGAGCAGTACTTC.

The chain links TRBV6-5 to TRBJ1-1; 7 bases line up with TRBD1. Germline assignment: CDR1 MNHEY and CDR2 SVGAGI. The V and J ends lost 8 bases and 4 bases, in that order; junction bases with no gene match: 7. The CDR3 sequence is 13 residues long. CDR3 nucleotides: TGTGCCAGCCTCGCAGGGGGGGCCACTGAAGCTTTCTTT. Translated, it gives CASLAGGATEAFF.

V and J are TRBV7-9 and TRBJ1-3; D may be TRBD1 (6 bases). Trimming stripped 5 bases from V and 3 bases from J, with 14 bases between. This CDR3 comprises 15 residues. CDR1 and CDR2 from the germline V gene are SEHNR and FQNEAQ (reference sequence). The CDR3 is CASSIEGGLGNTIYF. CDR3 DNA sequence: TGTGCCAGCAGCATTGAAGGGGGTCTTGGAAACACCATATATTTT.

The V and J genes are TRBV5-6 and TRBJ2-2; the D gene is possibly TRBD1 (6 bases). The CDR3 is 16 amino acids. V was trimmed by 0 bases and J by 6 bases, leaving 15 bases between them. Germline CDR1 SGHDT, CDR2 YYEEEE. The CDR3 loop is CASSLGLGALPGELFF. CDR3 DNA: TGTGCCAGCAGCTTGGGGCTGGGGGCCCTCCCCGGGGAGCTGTTTTTT.

This sequence joins TRBV2 and TRBJ1-1, with 7 bases matching TRBD1. Per the germline V gene, CDR1 is SNHLY and CDR2 is FYNNEI. Trimming at V came to 5 bases and at J to 5 bases, leaving 8 bases not matched to a gene. The CDR3 spans 14 residues. This CDR3 reads CASSKTGYETEAFF. The DNA for the CDR3 is TGTGCCAGCAGTAAGACAGGGTACGAGACTGAAGCTTTCTTT.

V and J are TRBV2 and TRBJ1-1; D perhaps matches TRBD1 (5 bases). V gave up 9 bases and J gave up 5 bases, with 13 bases separating them. This CDR3 is built from 12 residues. Looked up from germline, CDR1 is SNHLY and CDR2 is FYNNEI. This CDR3 reads CASTWGRTEAFF. CDR3 sequence (DNA): TGTGCCAGTACGTGGGGCAGGACTGAAGCTTTCTTT.